This is a list of T cell receptor beta chains from one sample in a study of OX40 agonist ivuxolimab in advanced cancers. Here immunoSEQ multiplex PCR was the method, and the copy in TCRdb shows in-frame clones only, minus some. This sample has 90,000 or so clones, with about 88% found just once. The material was CD4+ or CD8+ T cells sorted from blood, obtained in a trial of the OX40 agonist ivuxolimab. These receptors were taken from an adult with an advanced solid tumor such as melanoma, head and neck, liver or kidney cancer. The CDR3 runs from the conserved cysteine through the conserved F or W. The D gene is left open where the match is weak. Expanded clones get a size class; other rows say once, few or many, or leave the size out.

len	j_gene	v_gene	d_gene	abundance	CDR3nt	CDR3aa
16	TRBJ2-1	TRBV5-5	TRBD2	NA	TGTGCCAGCAGCTTCCGACTAGCGGGAGGGCCGCTTGAGCAGTTCTTC	CASSFRLAGGPLEQFF
13	TRBJ1-2	TRBV6-1	NA	NA	TGTGCCAGCAGCTTCGGAACAGGGAGTGGCTACACCTTC	CASSFGTGSGYTF
14	TRBJ1-5	TRBV25-1	NA	NA	TGTGCCAGCAGGGGGGTGGGTAGCAATCAGCCCCAGCATTTT	CASRGVGSNQPQHF
16	TRBJ2-3	TRBV18	TRBD2	NA	TGTGCCAGCTCACCACCTACCGGGAGGCCTTCAGATACGCAGTATTTT	CASSPPTGRPSDTQYF
15	TRBJ2-7	TRBV6-5	NA	NA	TGTGCCAGCAGTTACTCGGGGGCAGACTCCTACGAGCAGTACTTC	CASSYSGADSYEQYF
13	TRBJ1-1	TRBV4-3	NA	NA	TGCGCCAGCAGCCAGACAGTGAACACTGAAGCTTTCTTT	CASSQTVNTEAFF
14	TRBJ2-1	TRBV7-9	NA	once	TGTGCCAGCAGCTTAAGATCGGCCTACAATGAGCAGTTCTTC	CASSLRSAYNEQFF
18	TRBJ2-1	TRBV5-1	TRBD1	NA	TGCGCCAGCAGCTTATCGGTCTCGGGACAGAGCTCCTACAATGAGCAGTTCTTC	CASSLSVSGQSSYNEQFF
12	TRBJ2-5	TRBV29-1	NA	NA	TGCAGCGTTGAAAGACAGACCGAGGCCCAGTACTTC	CSVERQTEAQYF
15	TRBJ2-1	TRBV29-1	NA	NA	TGCAGCGTTGAAGATCCCAGCCGAAGGGGGAATGAGCAGTTCTTC	CSVEDPSRRGNEQFF
14	TRBJ1-5	TRBV7-2	TRBD1	NA	TGTGCCAGCAGCTTGGGACAGCGCAATCAGCCCCAGCATTTT	CASSLGQRNQPQHF
16	TRBJ2-1	TRBV19	NA	NA	TGTGCCAGTAGTATAGACCTAACAGGGATTTACAATGAGCAGTTCTTC	CASSIDLTGIYNEQFF
13	TRBJ1-1	TRBV7-8	NA	NA	TGTGCCAGCCGGGACAACCTGAACACTGAAGCTTTCTTT	CASRDNLNTEAFF
15	TRBJ1-4	TRBV6-1	TRBD1	NA	TGTGCCAGCAGTGGAGACAGGGCGGGAGAAGAAAAACTGTTTTTT	CASSGDRAGEEKLFF
15	TRBJ1-4	TRBV30	TRBD1	NA	TGTGCCTGGAGTGTACCAGGGGGCGAGGGTGAAAAACTGTTTTTT	CAWSVPGGEGEKLFF
16	TRBJ2-5	TRBV6-6	NA	NA	TGTGCCAGCAGTTACCCCCTAGACGGGAACCAAGAGACCCAGTACTTC	CASSYPLDGNQETQYF
14	TRBJ2-7	TRBV6-5	TRBD1	NA	TGTGCCAGCAGGCGACAGGGTCCTCCCTACGAGCAGTACTTC	CASRRQGPPYEQYF
14	TRBJ2-2	TRBV28	NA	NA	TGTGCCAGCATAGGGACACCGAACACCGGGGAGCTGTTTTTT	CASIGTPNTGELFF
13	TRBJ2-2	TRBV28	NA	few	TGTGCCAGCAGGTCACAGGGAGAAGGGGAGCTGTTTTTT	CASRSQGEGELFF
12	TRBJ2-1	TRBV5-4	NA	NA	TGTGCCAGCAGCACGGTTACCAATGAGCAGTTCTTC	CASSTVTNEQFF
16	TRBJ1-2	TRBV2	TRBD1	NA	TGTGCCAGCAGTGAAGCGGGGACAGGGTTTTACTATGGCTACACCTTC	CASSEAGTGFYYGYTF
13	TRBJ1-5	TRBV30	NA	NA	TGTGCCTGGAGCAGTAGAGAAAATCAGCCCCAGCATTTT	CAWSSRENQPQHF
15	TRBJ2-1	TRBV5-1	NA	NA	TGCGCCAGCAGCCCGGTAGCAGGGCAGGGCAATGAGCAGTTCTTC	CASSPVAGQGNEQFF
14	TRBJ2-1	TRBV9	NA	NA	TGTGCCAGCAGCGTAATCAGTACAGTCAATGAGCAGTTCTTC	CASSVISTVNEQFF
15	TRBJ2-7	TRBV4-1	NA	once	TGCGCCAGCAGCCACGGGGAAGCGGATGCCTACGAGCAGTACTTC	CASSHGEADAYEQYF
13	TRBJ1-1	TRBV7-8	NA	NA	TGTGCCAGCAGCTCCTCGCGGAACACTGAAGCTTTCTTT	CASSSSRNTEAFF
13	TRBJ1-1	TRBV6-5	NA	NA	TGTGCCAGCAGCTCGGGAAGGGACACTGAAGCTTTCTTT	CASSSGRDTEAFF
16	TRBJ2-7	TRBV7-2	NA	NA	TGTGCCAGCAGCCCGAGAGGCGGGGCAGGCTCCTACGAGCAGTACTTC	CASSPRGGAGSYEQYF
14	TRBJ1-1	TRBV7-9	NA	NA	TGTGCCAGCAGCCCCCAGTCAGGGAACACTGAAGCTTTCTTT	CASSPQSGNTEAFF
15	TRBJ1-6	TRBV7-2	NA	NA	TGTGCCAGCAGCTCGATAACAGGGATAAGTTCACCCCTCCACTTT	CASSSITGISSPLHF
14	TRBJ2-3	TRBV5-1	NA	NA	TGCGCCAGCAGCTTGGGGACCGGGACAGATACGCAGTATTTT	CASSLGTGTDTQYF
15	TRBJ2-7	TRBV11-2	NA	NA	TGTGCCAGCAGCTCCTCGACCAGGGCAACCTACGAGCAGTACTTC	CASSSSTRATYEQYF
15	TRBJ1-4	TRBV27	NA	NA	TGTGCCAGCAGAACATGGGATGAGGGTAATGAAAAACTGTTTTTT	CASRTWDEGNEKLFF
16	TRBJ1-1	TRBV9	NA	NA	TGTGCCAGCAGCCCCAAGTCTCGGGGAGCGAACACTGAAGCTTTCTTT	CASSPKSRGANTEAFF
11	TRBJ2-3	TRBV20-1	NA	NA	TGCAGTGCTAGATCGCTAGATACGCAGTATTTT	CSARSLDTQYF
15	TRBJ1-1	TRBV28	TRBD1	NA	TGTGCCAGCAGTTTACATGGACAGGGCTCGGCTGAAGCTTTCTTT	CASSLHGQGSAEAFF
15	TRBJ1-5	TRBV2	NA	NA	TGTGCCAGCAATAACTGGGGTTATAGCAATCAGCCCCAGCATTTT	CASNNWGYSNQPQHF
14	TRBJ1-3	TRBV28	TRBD1	NA	TGTGCCAGCAGTTCAACAGGGGCTGGAAACACCATATATTTT	CASSSTGAGNTIYF
15	TRBJ2-3	TRBV7-2	TRBD2	NA	TGTGCCAGCAGGGGTAGCGGGCACAGAACAGATACGCAGTATTTT	CASRGSGHRTDTQYF
15	TRBJ2-1	TRBV6-1	NA	NA	TGTGCCACCCTTAAGACTTTAAGCTCCTACAATGAGCAGTTCTTC	CATLKTLSSYNEQFF
15	TRBJ2-6	TRBV2	NA	NA	TGTGCCAGTGGGACTGACCACTCTGGGGCCAACGTCCTGACTTTC	CASGTDHSGANVLTF
13	TRBJ2-2	TRBV14	NA	few	TGTGCCAGCAGCCAAGTAGAGGGGCGGGAGCTGTTTTTT	CASSQVEGRELFF
15	TRBJ2-7	TRBV7-9	NA	NA	TGTGCCAGCAGCTCGCGGATGGGCAGGGACTACGAGCAGTACTTC	CASSSRMGRDYEQYF
14	TRBJ1-2	TRBV6-5	NA	once	TGTGCCAGCAGGGGAACAGGGACCCGGTATGGCTACACCTTC	CASRGTGTRYGYTF
14	TRBJ2-7	TRBV5-8	NA	NA	TGTGCCAGCAGCTTGGACGGGAGCTCCTACGAGCAGTACTTC	CASSLDGSSYEQYF
15	TRBJ1-4	TRBV5-1	NA	NA	TGCGCCAGCAGCCCTTCGACAGGCGAAAGTGAAAAACTGTTTTTT	CASSPSTGESEKLFF